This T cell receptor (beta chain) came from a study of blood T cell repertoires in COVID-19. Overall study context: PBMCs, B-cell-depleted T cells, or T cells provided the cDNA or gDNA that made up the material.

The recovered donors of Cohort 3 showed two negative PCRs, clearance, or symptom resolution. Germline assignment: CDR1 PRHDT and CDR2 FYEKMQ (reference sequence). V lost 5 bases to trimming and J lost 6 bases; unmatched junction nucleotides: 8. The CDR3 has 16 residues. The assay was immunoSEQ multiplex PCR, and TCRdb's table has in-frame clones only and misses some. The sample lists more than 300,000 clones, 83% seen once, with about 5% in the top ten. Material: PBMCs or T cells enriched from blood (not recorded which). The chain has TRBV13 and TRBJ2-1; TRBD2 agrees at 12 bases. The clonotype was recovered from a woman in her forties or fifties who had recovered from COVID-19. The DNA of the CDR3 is TGTGCCAGCAGCCTCCCCGGACTAGCGGGATCCAATGAGCAGTTCTTC. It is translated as CASSLPGLAGSNEQFF.